The rows below give T cell receptor beta chains drawn from one sample of a study of blood T cell repertoires in COVID-19. The assay was immunoSEQ multiplex PCR, and TCRdb's table has in-frame clones only and misses some. The sample lists some 100,000 clones, approximately 89% occurring once. The sample taken for sequencing was peripheral blood. The receptors were sampled from a man aged 50 to 59 with acute or convalescent COVID-19. CDR3s include the opening cysteine and the closing phenylalanine or tryptophan. Each record gives: CDR3 protein, CDR3 DNA, clone size, J gene, D gene, V gene, CDR3 length. The D gene is left open where the match is weak. Expanded clones are given a class, and other clones once, few, many or no size at all.

cdr3_aa: CASSQEPLAGNNEQFF
cdr3_nt: TGTGCCAGCAGCCAAGAGCCACTAGCGGGAAACAATGAGCAGTTCTTC
clone_size: .
j_call: TRBJ2-1
d_call: TRBD2
v_call: TRBV3-1/TRBV3-2
cdr3_length: 16

cdr3_aa: CASSPMGGLAGDFGELFF
cdr3_nt: TGTGCCAGCAGCCCGATGGGGGGACTAGCGGGAGATTTCGGGGAGCTGTTTTTT
clone_size: .
j_call: TRBJ2-2
d_call: TRBD2
v_call: TRBV14
cdr3_length: 18

cdr3_aa: CASSLGAGTGWGNTEAFF
cdr3_nt: TGTGCCAGCAGCTTAGGGGCCGGGACAGGGTGGGGGAACACTGAAGCTTTCTTT
clone_size: once
j_call: TRBJ1-1
d_call: TRBD1
v_call: TRBV11-3
cdr3_length: 18

cdr3_aa: CASSQDIAGVTDTQYF
cdr3_nt: TGTGCCAGCAGCCAAGATATAGCGGGGGTCACAGATACGCAGTATTTT
clone_size: few
j_call: TRBJ2-3
d_call: TRBD2
v_call: TRBV3-1/TRBV3-2
cdr3_length: 16

cdr3_aa: CASSLAGGQRETQYF
cdr3_nt: TGCGCCAGCAGCTTAGCGGGAGGGCAGAGAGAGACCCAGTACTTC
clone_size: once
j_call: TRBJ2-5
d_call: TRBD2
v_call: TRBV5-1
cdr3_length: 15

cdr3_aa: CASSLLPQGAISPLHF
cdr3_nt: TGTGCCAGCAGCTTACTCCCCCAGGGGGCAATTTCACCCCTCCACTTT
clone_size: .
j_call: TRBJ1-6
d_call: TRBD1
v_call: TRBV7-8
cdr3_length: 16

cdr3_aa: CASSLRQGGFNEQFF
cdr3_nt: TGTGCCAGCAGCTTACGGCAGGGGGGTTTCAATGAGCAGTTCTTC
clone_size: .
j_call: TRBJ2-1
d_call: .
v_call: TRBV7-9
cdr3_length: 15

cdr3_aa: CASSLAGGENIQYF
cdr3_nt: TGCGCCAGCAGCCTAGCGGGAGGGGAAAACATTCAGTACTTC
clone_size: .
j_call: TRBJ2-4
d_call: TRBD2
v_call: TRBV5-1
cdr3_length: 14

cdr3_aa: CASSQGGQGRNTGELFF
cdr3_nt: TGCGCCAGCAGCCAAGGCGGACAGGGGCGGAACACCGGGGAGCTGTTTTTT
clone_size: .
j_call: TRBJ2-2
d_call: TRBD1
v_call: TRBV4-1
cdr3_length: 17

cdr3_aa: CASSLPPPGVYGYTF
cdr3_nt: TGTGCCAGCAGTTTACCCCCGCCGGGGGTCTATGGCTACACCTTC
clone_size: .
j_call: TRBJ1-2
d_call: .
v_call: TRBV27
cdr3_length: 15

cdr3_aa: CASSRPQGPSRHEQYF
cdr3_nt: TGTGCCAGCAGTAGACCACAGGGGCCCTCCAGACACGAGCAGTACTTC
clone_size: .
j_call: TRBJ2-7
d_call: .
v_call: TRBV21-1
cdr3_length: 16

cdr3_aa: CASSPGLAGNSYEQYF
cdr3_nt: TGTGCCAGCAGCCCAGGACTAGCGGGAAACTCCTACGAGCAGTACTTC
clone_size: .
j_call: TRBJ2-7
d_call: TRBD2
v_call: TRBV3-1/TRBV3-2
cdr3_length: 16

cdr3_aa: CASSRTSGPYEQYF
cdr3_nt: TGTGCCAGCAGCCGTACTAGCGGGCCTTACGAGCAGTACTTC
clone_size: .
j_call: TRBJ2-7
d_call: TRBD2
v_call: TRBV5-5
cdr3_length: 14

cdr3_aa: CASSYGVTGGDTQYF
cdr3_nt: TGTGCCAGCAGTTACGGGGTGACAGGGGGAGATACGCAGTATTTT
clone_size: .
j_call: TRBJ2-3
d_call: TRBD1
v_call: TRBV6-5
cdr3_length: 15

cdr3_aa: CASSLSVSGPFQNEQYF
cdr3_nt: TGTGCCAGCAGTTTATCGGTTAGCGGCCCATTCCAAAACGAGCAGTACTTC
clone_size: .
j_call: TRBJ2-7
d_call: .
v_call: TRBV27
cdr3_length: 17

cdr3_aa: CASSMGLSNEQFF
cdr3_nt: TGTGCCAGTAGTATGGGCTTGAGCAATGAGCAGTTCTTC
clone_size: .
j_call: TRBJ2-1
d_call: .
v_call: TRBV19
cdr3_length: 13

cdr3_aa: CASSLAGGKNTEAFF
cdr3_nt: TGCGCCAGCAGCTTGGCGGGGGGTAAGAACACTGAAGCTTTCTTT
clone_size: .
j_call: TRBJ1-1
d_call: .
v_call: TRBV5-1
cdr3_length: 15

cdr3_aa: CASSSFVGSGTGELFF
cdr3_nt: TGTGCCAGCAGCTCGTTCGTGGGTAGCGGCACCGGGGAGCTGTTTTTT
clone_size: .
j_call: TRBJ2-2
d_call: .
v_call: TRBV7-9
cdr3_length: 16

cdr3_aa: CASSFVVGAGANVLTF
cdr3_nt: TGTGCCAGCAGCTTTGTCGTAGGGGCCGGGGCCAACGTCCTGACTTTC
clone_size: .
j_call: TRBJ2-6
d_call: .
v_call: TRBV28
cdr3_length: 16

cdr3_aa: CASSVVVRVRMQRQGARYEQYF
cdr3_nt: TGTGCCAGCAGCGTAGTAGTCAGAGTGAGGATGCAAAGGCAGGGGGCTCGCTACGAGCAGTACTTC
clone_size: .
j_call: TRBJ2-7
d_call: TRBD1
v_call: TRBV9
cdr3_length: 22

cdr3_aa: CASGRQGGGNIQYF
cdr3_nt: TGTGCCAGCGGCCGACAGGGCGGTGGGAACATTCAGTACTTC
clone_size: once
j_call: TRBJ2-4
d_call: TRBD1
v_call: TRBV25-1
cdr3_length: 14

cdr3_aa: CASSEGQGVRRPQHF
cdr3_nt: TGTGCCAGCAGTGAGGGACAGGGGGTGAGGAGGCCCCAGCATTTT
clone_size: .
j_call: TRBJ1-5
d_call: TRBD1
v_call: TRBV2
cdr3_length: 15

cdr3_aa: CASSHRGFGQETQYF
cdr3_nt: TGTGCCAGCAGCCATCGGGGGTTTGGGCAAGAGACCCAGTACTTC
clone_size: .
j_call: TRBJ2-5
d_call: .
v_call: TRBV3-1/TRBV3-2
cdr3_length: 15

cdr3_aa: CASSTKPGGGANTGELFF
cdr3_nt: TGTGCCAGCAGCACAAAACCGGGGGGCGGAGCGAACACCGGGGAGCTGTTTTTT
clone_size: once
j_call: TRBJ2-2
d_call: .
v_call: TRBV9
cdr3_length: 18

cdr3_aa: CASSEAGGTGELFF
cdr3_nt: TGCGCCAGCAGTGAGGCGGGCGGAACCGGGGAGCTGTTTTTT
clone_size: .
j_call: TRBJ2-2
d_call: .
v_call: TRBV10-1
cdr3_length: 14

cdr3_aa: CASSNFRRRYTGELFF
cdr3_nt: TGTGCCAGTAGTAACTTCAGGAGGAGGTACACCGGGGAGCTGTTTTTT
clone_size: .
j_call: TRBJ2-2
d_call: .
v_call: TRBV19
cdr3_length: 16

cdr3_aa: CAISEGTAANEQFF
cdr3_nt: TGTGCCATCAGTGAGGGGACAGCGGCCAATGAGCAGTTCTTC
clone_size: .
j_call: TRBJ2-1
d_call: TRBD1
v_call: TRBV10-3
cdr3_length: 14

cdr3_aa: CATSPSGVSTDTQYF
cdr3_nt: TGTGCCACCAGTCCCAGCGGGGTTAGCACAGATACGCAGTATTTT
clone_size: .
j_call: TRBJ2-3
d_call: TRBD2
v_call: TRBV24-1
cdr3_length: 15

cdr3_aa: CASSVQAADSPLHF
cdr3_nt: TGTGCCAGCTCCGTCCAAGCGGCGGATTCACCCCTCCACTTT
clone_size: .
j_call: TRBJ1-6
d_call: .
v_call: TRBV18
cdr3_length: 14

cdr3_aa: CASSMDGGNQPQHF
cdr3_nt: TGTGCCAGTAGTATGGATGGAGGCAATCAGCCCCAGCATTTT
clone_size: .
j_call: TRBJ1-5
d_call: .
v_call: TRBV19
cdr3_length: 14

cdr3_aa: CASSLGAGSPPRYNEQFF
cdr3_nt: TGTGCCAGCAGCTTGGGAGCGGGAAGCCCACCCCGTTACAATGAGCAGTTCTTC
clone_size: .
j_call: TRBJ2-1
d_call: TRBD2
v_call: TRBV7-3
cdr3_length: 18

cdr3_aa: CAIRLAGASTDTQYF
cdr3_nt: TGTGCCATCCGCTTAGCGGGAGCTAGCACAGATACGCAGTATTTT
clone_size: .
j_call: TRBJ2-3
d_call: TRBD2
v_call: TRBV10-3
cdr3_length: 15

cdr3_aa: CASSSYWRDTEAFF
cdr3_nt: TGTGCCAGCAGTTCATATTGGAGGGACACTGAAGCTTTCTTT
clone_size: .
j_call: TRBJ1-1
d_call: .
v_call: TRBV27
cdr3_length: 14

cdr3_aa: CSVGSFNEQFF
cdr3_nt: TGCAGCGTGGGCTCTTTTAATGAGCAGTTCTTC
clone_size: .
j_call: TRBJ2-1
d_call: .
v_call: TRBV29-1
cdr3_length: 11

cdr3_aa: CASSLLAGGSYEQYF
cdr3_nt: TGTGCCAGCAGCCTACTAGCGGGAGGAAGTTACGAGCAGTACTTC
clone_size: .
j_call: TRBJ2-7
d_call: TRBD2
v_call: TRBV14
cdr3_length: 15

cdr3_aa: CASSYVQGSSYEQYF
cdr3_nt: TGTGCCAGCAGTTACGTACAGGGGTCCTCCTACGAGCAGTACTTC
clone_size: .
j_call: TRBJ2-7
d_call: TRBD1
v_call: TRBV6-5
cdr3_length: 15

cdr3_aa: CASTYTAGGNQPQHF
cdr3_nt: TGTGCCAGTACATATACCGCGGGGGGCAATCAGCCCCAGCATTTT
clone_size: .
j_call: TRBJ1-5
d_call: .
v_call: TRBV19
cdr3_length: 15

cdr3_aa: CSASAGRTGELFF
cdr3_nt: TGCAGTGCTAGTGCAGGGCGGACCGGGGAGCTGTTTTTT
clone_size: .
j_call: TRBJ2-2
d_call: .
v_call: TRBV20-1
cdr3_length: 13

cdr3_aa: CASKGVGELFF
cdr3_nt: TGTGCCAGCAAAGGAGTCGGGGAGCTGTTTTTT
clone_size: once
j_call: TRBJ2-2
d_call: .
v_call: TRBV6-5
cdr3_length: 11

cdr3_aa: CASSLEVRYNEQFF
cdr3_nt: TGTGCCAGCAGCTTAGAGGTCAGGTACAATGAGCAGTTCTTC
clone_size: .
j_call: TRBJ2-1
d_call: .
v_call: TRBV7-6
cdr3_length: 14

cdr3_aa: CATSEAGTGDKGYTF
cdr3_nt: TGTGCCACCAGTGAGGCCGGGACAGGGGATAAGGGCTACACCTTC
clone_size: once
j_call: TRBJ1-2
d_call: TRBD1
v_call: TRBV24-1
cdr3_length: 15

cdr3_aa: CASSSIPGLAGGWEQYF
cdr3_nt: TGCGCCAGCAGCTCGATCCCGGGACTAGCGGGAGGATGGGAGCAGTACTTC
clone_size: .
j_call: TRBJ2-7
d_call: TRBD2
v_call: TRBV5-1
cdr3_length: 17

cdr3_aa: CASSLSGRRYTEAFF
cdr3_nt: TGTGCCAGCAGCTTAAGCGGGCGACGGTACACTGAAGCTTTCTTT
clone_size: .
j_call: TRBJ1-1
d_call: .
v_call: TRBV7-9
cdr3_length: 15

cdr3_aa: CASSMHSSYEQYF
cdr3_nt: TGTGCCAGTAGTATGCATAGCTCCTACGAGCAGTACTTC
clone_size: .
j_call: TRBJ2-7
d_call: .
v_call: TRBV19
cdr3_length: 13

cdr3_aa: CASSPTGQGNTEAFF
cdr3_nt: TGTGCCAGCAGCCCGACAGGGCAAGGAAACACTGAAGCTTTCTTT
clone_size: few
j_call: TRBJ1-1
d_call: TRBD1
v_call: TRBV9
cdr3_length: 15

cdr3_aa: CASRSGGESPLHF
cdr3_nt: TGTGCCAGCAGATCAGGGGGCGAGTCACCCCTCCACTTT
clone_size: .
j_call: TRBJ1-6
d_call: TRBD1
v_call: TRBV28
cdr3_length: 13

cdr3_aa: CASSLAPSGIAYNEQFF
cdr3_nt: TGTGCCAGCAGCTTAGCCCCTAGCGGGATCGCCTACAATGAGCAGTTCTTC
clone_size: .
j_call: TRBJ2-1
d_call: TRBD2
v_call: TRBV7-7
cdr3_length: 17

cdr3_aa: CASSLGQIEGRNGYTF
cdr3_nt: TGTGCCAGCAGCCTGGGGCAGATCGAAGGGAGGAATGGCTACACCTTC
clone_size: once
j_call: TRBJ1-2
d_call: .
v_call: TRBV7-9
cdr3_length: 16

cdr3_aa: CASRPWTGVYEQYF
cdr3_nt: TGTGCCAGCAGGCCGTGGACAGGGGTCTACGAGCAGTACTTC
clone_size: .
j_call: TRBJ2-7
d_call: TRBD1
v_call: TRBV6-5
cdr3_length: 14